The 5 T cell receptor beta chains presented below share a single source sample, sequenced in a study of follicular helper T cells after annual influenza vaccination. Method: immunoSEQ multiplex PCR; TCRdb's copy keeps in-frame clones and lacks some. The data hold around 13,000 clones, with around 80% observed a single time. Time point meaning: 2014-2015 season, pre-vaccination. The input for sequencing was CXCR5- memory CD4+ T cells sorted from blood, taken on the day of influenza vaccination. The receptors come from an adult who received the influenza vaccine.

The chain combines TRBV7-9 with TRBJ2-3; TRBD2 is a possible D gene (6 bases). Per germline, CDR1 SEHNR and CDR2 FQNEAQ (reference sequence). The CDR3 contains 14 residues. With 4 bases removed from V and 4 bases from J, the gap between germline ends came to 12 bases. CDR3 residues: CASSSTSVADTQYF. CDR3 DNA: TGTGCCAGCAGCTCGACTAGTGTGGCAGATACGCAGTATTTT.

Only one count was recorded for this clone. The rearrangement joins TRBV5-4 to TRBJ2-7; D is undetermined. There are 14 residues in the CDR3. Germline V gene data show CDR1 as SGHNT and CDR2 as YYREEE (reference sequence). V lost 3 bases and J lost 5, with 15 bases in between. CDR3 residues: CASSSRTLPHEQYF. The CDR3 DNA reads TGTGCCAGCAGCTCCCGGACCCTGCCCCACGAGCAGTACTTC. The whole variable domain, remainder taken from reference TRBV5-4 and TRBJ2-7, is ETGVTQSPTHLIKTRGQQVTLRCSSQSGHNTVSWYQQALGQGPQFIFQYYREEENGRGNFPPRFSGLQFPNYSSELNVNALELDDSALYLCASSSRTLPHEQYFGPGTRLTVT.

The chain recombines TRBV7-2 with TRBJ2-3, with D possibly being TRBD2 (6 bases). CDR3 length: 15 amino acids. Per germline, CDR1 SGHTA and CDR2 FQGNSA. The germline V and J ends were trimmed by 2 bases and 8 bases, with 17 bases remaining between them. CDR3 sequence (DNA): TGTGCCAGCAGCTTATCGTCGGGAGTAGGGAGTACGCAGTATTTT. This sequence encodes CASSLSSGVGSTQYF.

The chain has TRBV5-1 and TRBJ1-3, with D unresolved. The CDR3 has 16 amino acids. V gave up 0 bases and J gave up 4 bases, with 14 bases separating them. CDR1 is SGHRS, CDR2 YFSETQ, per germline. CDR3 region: CASSLEAAGSGNTIYF. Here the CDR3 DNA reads TGCGCCAGCAGCTTGGAGGCGGCGGGCTCCGGAAACACCATATATTTT. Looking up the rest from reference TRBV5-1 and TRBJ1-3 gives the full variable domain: KAGVTQTPRYLIKTRGQQVTLSCSPISGHRSVSWYQQTPGQGLQFLFEYFSETQRNKGNFPGRFSGRQFSNSRSEMNVSTLELGDSALYLCASSLEAAGSGNTIYFGEGSWLTVV.

The CDR3 coding sequence is TGCGCCAGCAGTGAGTCGAGAAGTCAAAGGCACACTGAAGCTTTCTTT. Protein product: CASSESRSQRHTEAFF. This chain connects TRBV10-1 to TRBJ1-1; D is unresolved. This CDR3 is built from 16 residues. V dropped 0 bases and J dropped 3 bases, with 14 bases sitting between them. Germline lookup yields CDR1 WNHNN and CDR2 SYGVQD (reference sequence).